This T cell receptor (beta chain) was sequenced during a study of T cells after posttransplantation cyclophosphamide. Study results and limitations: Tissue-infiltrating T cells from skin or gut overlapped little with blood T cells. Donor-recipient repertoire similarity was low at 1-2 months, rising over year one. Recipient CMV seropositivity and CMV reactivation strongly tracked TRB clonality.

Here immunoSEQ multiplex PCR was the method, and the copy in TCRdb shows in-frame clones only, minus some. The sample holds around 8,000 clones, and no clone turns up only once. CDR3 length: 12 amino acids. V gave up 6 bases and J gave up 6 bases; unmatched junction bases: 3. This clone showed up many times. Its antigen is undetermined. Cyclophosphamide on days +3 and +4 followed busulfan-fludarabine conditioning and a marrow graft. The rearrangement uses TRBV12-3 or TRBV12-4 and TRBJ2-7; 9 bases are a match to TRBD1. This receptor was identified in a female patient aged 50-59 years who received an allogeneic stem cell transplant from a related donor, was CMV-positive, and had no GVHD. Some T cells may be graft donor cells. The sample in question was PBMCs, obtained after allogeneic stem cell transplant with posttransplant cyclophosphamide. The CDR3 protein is CASSLTGGEQYF. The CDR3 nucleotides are TGTGCCAGCAGCCTGACAGGGGGCGAGCAGTACTTC.